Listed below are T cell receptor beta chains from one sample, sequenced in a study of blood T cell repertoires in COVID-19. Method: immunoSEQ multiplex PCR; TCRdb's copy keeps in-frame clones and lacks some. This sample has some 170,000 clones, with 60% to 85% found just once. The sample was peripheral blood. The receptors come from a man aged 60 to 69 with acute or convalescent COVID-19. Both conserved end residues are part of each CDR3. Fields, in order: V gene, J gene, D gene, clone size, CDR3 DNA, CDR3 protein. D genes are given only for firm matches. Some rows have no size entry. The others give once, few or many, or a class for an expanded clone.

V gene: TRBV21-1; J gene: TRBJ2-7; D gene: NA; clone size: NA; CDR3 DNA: TGTGCCAGCAGGCCAGGGGGCCGTAACGAGCAGTACTTC; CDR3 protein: CASRPGGRNEQYF
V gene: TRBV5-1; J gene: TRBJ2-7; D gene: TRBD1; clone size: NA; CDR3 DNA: TGCGCCAGCAGCTTGGGGGACAGGGACGGCGAGCAGTACTTC; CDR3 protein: CASSLGDRDGEQYF
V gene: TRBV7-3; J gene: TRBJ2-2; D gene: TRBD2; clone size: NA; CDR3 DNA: TGTGCCAGCAGCCCTCGGGCTAGCGGGGGGAACACCGGGGAGCTGTTTTTT; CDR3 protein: CASSPRASGGNTGELFF
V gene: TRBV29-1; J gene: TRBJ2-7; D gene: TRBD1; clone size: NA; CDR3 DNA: TGCAGCGTTGAAGTGGGTGACAGGGAATACGAGCAGTACTTC; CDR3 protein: CSVEVGDREYEQYF
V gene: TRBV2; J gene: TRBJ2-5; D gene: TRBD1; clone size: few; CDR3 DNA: TGTGCCAGCAGTGGGGGGACAGGGAGGGGAGAGACCCAGTACTTC; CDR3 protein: CASSGGTGRGETQYF
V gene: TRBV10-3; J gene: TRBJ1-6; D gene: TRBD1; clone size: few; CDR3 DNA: TGTGCCATCAGTGAGTCGAACGGGGACAGGCCTTCACCCCTCCACTTT; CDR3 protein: CAISESNGDRPSPLHF
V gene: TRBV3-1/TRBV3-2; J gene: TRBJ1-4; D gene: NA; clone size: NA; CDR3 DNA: TGTGCCAGCAGCCAAGCCGGGGTTGAAAAACTGTTTTTT; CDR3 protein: CASSQAGVEKLFF
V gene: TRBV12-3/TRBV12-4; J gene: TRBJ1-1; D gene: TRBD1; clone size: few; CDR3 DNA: TGTGCCAGCAGTTTTAACAGGGGGGCTTTCTTT; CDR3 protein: CASSFNRGAFF
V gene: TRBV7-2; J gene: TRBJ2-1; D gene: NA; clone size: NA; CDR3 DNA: TGTGCCAGCAGGCGATCAGGGGCATACAATGAGCAGTTCTTC; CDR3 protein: CASRRSGAYNEQFF
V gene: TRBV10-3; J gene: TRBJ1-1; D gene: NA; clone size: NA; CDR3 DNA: TGTGCCATCAGATCGGGGGAGCGCACTGAAGCTTTCTTT; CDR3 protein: CAIRSGERTEAFF
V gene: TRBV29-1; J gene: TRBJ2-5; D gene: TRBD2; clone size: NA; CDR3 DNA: TGCAGCCTAAGGGAGGGTAATGGGGAGACCCAGTACTTC; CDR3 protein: CSLREGNGETQYF
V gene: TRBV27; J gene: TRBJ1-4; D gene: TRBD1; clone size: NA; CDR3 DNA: TGTGCCAGCAGTCCCCGGGACAGGGGGCACGAAAAACTGTTTTTT; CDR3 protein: CASSPRDRGHEKLFF
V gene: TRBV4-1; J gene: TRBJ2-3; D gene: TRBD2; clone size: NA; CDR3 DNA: TGCGCCAGCAGCCAAGATCCTCTAGCGGGGGTGATCACAGATACGCAGTATTTT; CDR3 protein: CASSQDPLAGVITDTQYF
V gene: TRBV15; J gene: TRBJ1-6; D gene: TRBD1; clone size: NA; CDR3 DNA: TGTGCCACCAGCGGGGGACAGACCAATTCACCCCTCCACTTT; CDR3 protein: CATSGGQTNSPLHF
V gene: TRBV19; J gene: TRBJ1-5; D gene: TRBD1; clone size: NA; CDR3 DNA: TGTGCCAGTAGGCGGGACAGGGGGCTAAGTAGCAATCAGCCCCAGCATTTT; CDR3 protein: CASRRDRGLSSNQPQHF
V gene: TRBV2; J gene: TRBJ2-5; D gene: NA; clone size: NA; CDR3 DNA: TGTGCCATCACTGGCTTGCGGGAGACCCAGTACTTC; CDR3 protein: CAITGLRETQYF
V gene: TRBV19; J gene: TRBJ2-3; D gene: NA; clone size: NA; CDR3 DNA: TGTGCCAGCCAACCCACGAGTACTAAGATCGATACGCAGTATTTT; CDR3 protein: CASQPTSTKIDTQYF
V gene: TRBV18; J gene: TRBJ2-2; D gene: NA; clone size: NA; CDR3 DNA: TGTGCCAGCTCACCAGGCGGGAACACCGGGGAGCTGTTTTTT; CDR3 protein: CASSPGGNTGELFF
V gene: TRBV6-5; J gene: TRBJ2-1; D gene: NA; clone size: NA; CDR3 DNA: TGTGCCAGCAGTTACGGGAGCTCCTACAATGAGCAGTTCTTC; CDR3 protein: CASSYGSSYNEQFF
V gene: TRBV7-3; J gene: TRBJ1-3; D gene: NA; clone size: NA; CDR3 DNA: TGTGCCAGCAGCCGACAGCCAGGAAACACCATATATTTT; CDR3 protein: CASSRQPGNTIYF
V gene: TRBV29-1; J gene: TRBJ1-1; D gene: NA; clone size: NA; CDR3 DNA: TGCAGCGTTGACCAGGGGCAAGCTTTCTTT; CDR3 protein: CSVDQGQAFF
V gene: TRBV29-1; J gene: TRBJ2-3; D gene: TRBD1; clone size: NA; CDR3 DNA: TGCAGCGTTGGCAGTATGACAGGGCAAGGGGATACGCAGTATTTT; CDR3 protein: CSVGSMTGQGDTQYF
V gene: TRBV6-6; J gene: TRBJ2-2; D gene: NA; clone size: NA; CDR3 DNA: TGTGCCAGCAGTCCGACCCCCACAGGTCCGGGCACCGGGGAGCTGTTTTTT; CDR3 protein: CASSPTPTGPGTGELFF